This TCR beta chain was identified during a study of T-cell reconstitution after alpha-beta-depleted transplantation in children. Construction of the TCRbeta library involved unique molecular identifiers. TCRdb called the PCR reads again in MiXCR, with one record for every CDR3 protein. The repertoire holds around 490,000 distinct CDR3 sequences, with 11% as singletons. Between the trimmed V and J ends, which lost 3 bases and 2 bases, there was a span of 7 bases. This CDR3 contains 13 residues. This chain uses TRBV12-3 or TRBV12-4 with TRBJ1-1; D is ambiguous. Sequences were derived from PBMCs, mostly from graft donor cells, sampled 180 days after TCRalphabeta/CD19-depleted stem cell transplant. This TCR came from a female patient aged 2 to 10 who had a stem cell transplant for aplastic anemia, so the T cells may come from the graft donor. DNA for the CDR3: TGTGCCAGCAGTTTCGCGAGCAACACTGAAGCTTTCTTT. As protein: CASSFASNTEAFF.